This T cell receptor beta chain is from a study of CD8 T cells in Susac syndrome. In Susac syndrome patients, recently defined diagnostic criteria for definite or probable disease were met. Trimming removed 2 bases from V and 2 bases from J, with 10 bases in between. There are 13 residues in the CDR3. Germline CDR1 reads SQVTM; CDR2 reads ANQGSEA. Study outcomes and limitations: Susac CD8+ clonal expansion peaked in TEMRA cells and active patients. Susac-specific public clones were found in both the total CD8+ and the CD8+ TEMRA repertoires, with sixteen in the former and several in the latter.

The RNA, 0.5 to 1 ug, was put through reverse transcription using random hexamers. The amplification used immunoSEQ multiplex PCR on TCR beta CDR3; it spanned 54 Vbeta and 13 Jbeta. A single record per CDR3 protein comes from TCRdb applying MiXCR to the immunoSEQ multiplex PCR reads. Of 95,000 to 150,000 distinct CDR3 sequences detected, 85% to 95% appear once; the ten largest clones hold 0.25% to 0.3%. Notes on this clonotype: Its specificity is not known.

The specimen sequenced was CD8+ T cells from PBMCs. The chain uses TRBV29-1 and TRBJ2-7; D gene uncertain. The clonotype comes from a human donor with Susac syndrome. The CDR3, as DNA: TGCAGCGTTGAATCTCAACCGGCCTACGAGCAGTACTTC. This codes for CSVESQPAYEQYF.